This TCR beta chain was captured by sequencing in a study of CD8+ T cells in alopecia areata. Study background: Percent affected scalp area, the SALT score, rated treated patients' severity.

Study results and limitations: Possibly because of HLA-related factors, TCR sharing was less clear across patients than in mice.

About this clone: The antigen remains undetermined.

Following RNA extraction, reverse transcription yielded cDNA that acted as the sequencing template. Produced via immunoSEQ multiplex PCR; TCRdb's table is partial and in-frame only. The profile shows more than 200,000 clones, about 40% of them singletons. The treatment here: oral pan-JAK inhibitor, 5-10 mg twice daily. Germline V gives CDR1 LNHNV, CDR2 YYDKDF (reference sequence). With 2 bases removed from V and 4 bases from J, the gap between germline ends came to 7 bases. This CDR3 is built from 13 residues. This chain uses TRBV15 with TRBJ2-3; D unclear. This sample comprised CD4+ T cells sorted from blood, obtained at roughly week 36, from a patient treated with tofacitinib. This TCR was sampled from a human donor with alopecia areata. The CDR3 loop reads CATSRNIPDTQYF. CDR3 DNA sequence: TGTGCCACCAGCAGAAACATTCCAGATACGCAGTATTTT.